Below, 12 T cell receptor beta chains from the same sample are listed, as sequenced in a study of cytomegalovirus exposure and HLA in healthy donors (dated by TCRdb to 2016 to 2017). Library method: the immunoSEQ multiplex PCR assay. For the multiplex PCR, a mixture combining 60 forward primers for TCR Vbeta segments and 13 reverse primers for TCR Jbeta segments was used. TCRdb obtained this table from immuneACCESS and retained in-frame rearrangements with V and J assigned. These tables miss some clones; where compared with another copy, unresolved V genes account for less than half of the shortfall, and the remainder is unexplained. The sample contains about 100,000 clones, approximately 72% of them found a single time. Around an eighth of the sample comes from the top ten. Sequencing used PBMCs. Receptor source: a male donor in good health and CMV-seropositive.

The genes are TRBV30 and TRBJ2-7; D may be TRBD2 (5 bases). V was shortened by 0 bases and J by 3 bases, with 12 bases between the two germline ends. This CDR3 region has 14 residues. Germline V gene data show CDR1 as GTSNPN and CDR2 as SVGIG (reference sequence). The CDR3 nucleotides read TGTGCCTGGAGTGTACGGGGTCAGAACTACGAGCAGTACTTC. Amino acids: CAWSVRGQNYEQYF. Full variable domain (missing parts from reference TRBV30 and TRBJ2-7): SQTIHQWPATLVQPVGSPLSLECTVEGTSNPNLYWYRQAAGRGLQLLFYSVGIGQISSEVPQNLSASRPQDRQFILSSKKLLLSDSGFYLCAWSVRGQNYEQYFGPGTRLTVT.

The J gene is TRBJ2-5, the V gene TRBV21-1; TRBD1, the table's D call, lacks a check against the DNA. TRBV21-1 is given as a pseudogene. This CDR3 contains 13 residues. The CDR3 nucleotides are TGTGCCAGCAGCAGGGCAGGCCAAGAGACCCAGTACTTC. Its translation is CASSRAGQETQYF.

This clone showed up just a few times. The gene calls are TRBV9 and TRBJ2-2; tentatively, D is TRBD2 (7 bases). V dropped 1 base and J dropped 0 bases, with 16 bases sitting between them. This CDR3 spans 18 amino acids. The V gene's germline CDR1 is SGDLS and CDR2 YYNGEE. CDR3 protein: CASSVLLGGGSNTGELFF. CDR3 DNA sequence: TGTGCCAGCAGCGTACTGTTGGGAGGGGGATCGAACACCGGGGAGCTGTTTTTT.

The chain carries TRBV2 and TRBJ1-5; 8 bases are a match to TRBD1. V was pared by 8 bases and J by 3 bases, with 9 bases of the junction left unmatched. This CDR3 spans 15 amino acids. Germline-derived CDR1 and CDR2 are SNHLY and FYNNEI. CDR3 nucleotides: TGTGCCAGCTCGTACAGGGGGATCAACAATCAGCCCCAGCATTTT. It translates to CASSYRGINNQPQHF.

The chain is built from TRBV7-3 and TRBJ1-1; D uncertain. Germline V gene data show CDR1 as SGHTA and CDR2 as FQGTGA. V was trimmed by 1 base and J by 3 bases, leaving 9 bases between them. This CDR3 is built from 14 residues. The CDR3 DNA follows: TGTGCCAGCAGCTTAATCCCGGGAGACACTGAAGCTTTCTTT. Translation: CASSLIPGDTEAFF.

The chain employs TRBV6-5 and TRBJ2-1; D perhaps matches TRBD2 (6 bases). V lost 6 bases and J 0 bases, leaving 9 bases between the germline ends. The CDR3 extends over 14 amino acids. Germline V gene data show CDR1 as MNHEY and CDR2 as SVGAGI. CDR3 amino acids: CASREGGSYNEQFF. The DNA of the CDR3 is TGTGCCAGCAGGGAGGGCGGCTCCTACAATGAGCAGTTCTTC.

This sequence joins TRBV7-2 and TRBJ1-1; 7 bases map to TRBD1. Germline V gene sequence: CDR1 SGHTA, CDR2 FQGNSA. V shed 4 bases and J 11 bases; nucleotides not matched to a gene: 7. This CDR3 spans 12 amino acids. The CDR3 loop reads CASSYSQGVAFF. The DNA for the CDR3 is TGTGCCAGCAGCTACTCGCAGGGGGTGGCTTTCTTT. The whole variable domain, remainder taken from reference TRBV7-2 and TRBJ1-1, is GAGVSQSPSNKVTEKGKDVELRCDPISGHTALYWYRQSLGQGLEFLIYFQGNSAPDKSGLPSDRFSAERTGGSVSTLTIQRTQQEDSAVYLCASSYSQGVAFFGQGTRLTVV.

The chain has TRBV5-1 and TRBJ1-1; D is unclear. The germline V gene has CDR1 SGHRS and CDR2 YFSETQ. The CDR3 is made up of 13 amino acids. V dropped 4 bases and J dropped 1 base, with 8 bases sitting between them. The CDR3 reads CASSSRENTEAFF. The DNA of the CDR3 is TGCGCCAGCAGCAGCCGGGAGAACACTGAAGCTTTCTTT.

The chain joins TRBV13 to TRBJ2-1; 10 bases match TRBD2. Germline V CDR1 and CDR2: PRHDT, FYEKMQ (reference sequence). V lost 4 bases and J lost 2; bases outside the gene matches: 14. The CDR3 contains 19 residues. The CDR3 DNA reads as TGTGCCAGCAGCTCAGCAATCAAGGGACTAGCGTCCCCCTACAATGAGCAGTTCTTC. Translating it yields CASSSAIKGLASPYNEQFF.

The V and J genes are TRBV10-3 and TRBJ2-1; 14 nucleotides line up with TRBD2. This CDR3 is 15 amino acids long. CDR1 ENHRY and CDR2 SYGVKD come from the germline V gene. V gave up 4 bases and J gave up 7 bases; unmatched junction bases: 3. DNA for the CDR3: TGTGCCATCAGTGCGACTAGCGGGGGGGATAATGAGCAGTTCTTC. It yields the protein CAISATSGGDNEQFF.

V is TRBV7-2 and J is TRBJ1-1, with unresolved D. Germline CDR1 and CDR2: SGHTA and FQGNSA. The CDR3 is made up of 11 amino acids. V lost 2 bases, J lost 5 bases, and 3 bases lay in between. This chain's CDR3 is CASSLLTEAFF. The CDR3 DNA reads as TGTGCCAGCAGCTTACTGACTGAAGCTTTCTTT.

This chain joins TRBV6-6 and TRBJ1-6; 9 bases are shared with TRBD1. The CDR3 covers 16 residues. V dropped 6 bases and J dropped 8; count of bases not matched to a gene: 11. Germline values: CDR1 MNHNY, CDR2 SVGAGI (reference sequence). The DNA for the CDR3 is TGTGCCAGCAGCACCACCCTGACAGGGGGATATTCACCCCTCCACTTT. Its protein product is CASSTTLTGGYSPLHF.